This T cell receptor beta chain stems from a study of blood T cell repertoires in COVID-19. On the study more broadly: The United States, Italy and Spain supplied acute and convalescent COVID-19 samples. Sources were T cells, B-cell-depleted T cells, or PBMCs; the material itself was cDNA or gDNA.

Measured with immunoSEQ multiplex PCR; TCRdb has only the in-frame clones, and not every one. The sample consists of about 370,000 clones, more than 80% of them appearing once. Seattle-derived patients entered the study during active infection and were followed longitudinally. The TCR originated in a woman aged 25 to 39 with COVID-19, enrolled during active disease. The sample comprised peripheral blood.

CDR3: CASSRKGTSNTDTQYF. The CDR3 DNA is TGTGCCAGCAGCCGTAAAGGGACTTCTAACACAGATACGCAGTATTTT. The gene calls are TRBV5-4 and TRBJ2-3; a possible D gene is TRBD2 (6 bases). The CDR3 extends over 16 amino acids. Per germline, CDR1 SGHNT and CDR2 YYREEE (reference sequence). Trimming removed 4 bases from V and 2 bases from J, with 17 bases in between.